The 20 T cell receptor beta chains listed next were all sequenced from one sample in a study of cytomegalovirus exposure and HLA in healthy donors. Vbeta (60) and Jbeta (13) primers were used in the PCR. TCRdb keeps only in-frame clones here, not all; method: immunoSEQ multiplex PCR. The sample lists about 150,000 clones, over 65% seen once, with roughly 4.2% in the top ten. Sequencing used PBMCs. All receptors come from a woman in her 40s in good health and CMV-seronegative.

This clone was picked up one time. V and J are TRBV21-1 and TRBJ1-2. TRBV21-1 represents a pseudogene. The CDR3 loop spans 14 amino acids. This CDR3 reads CASNTQRLNYGYTF. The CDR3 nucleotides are TGTGCCAGCAACACACAGCGGTTGAACTATGGCTACACCTTC.

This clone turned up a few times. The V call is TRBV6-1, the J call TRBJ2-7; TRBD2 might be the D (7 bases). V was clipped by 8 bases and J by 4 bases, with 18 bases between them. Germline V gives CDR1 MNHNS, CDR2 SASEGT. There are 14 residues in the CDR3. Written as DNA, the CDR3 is TGTGCCAGCGGGGGGGGCGGGAGAGGGTACGAGCAGTACTTC. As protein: CASGGGGRGYEQYF.

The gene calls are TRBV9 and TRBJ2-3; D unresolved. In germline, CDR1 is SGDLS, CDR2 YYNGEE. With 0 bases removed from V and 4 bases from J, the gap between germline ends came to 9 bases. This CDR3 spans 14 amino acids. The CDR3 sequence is CASSVVSRADTQYF. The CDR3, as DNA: TGTGCCAGCAGCGTAGTAAGTAGAGCAGATACGCAGTATTTT.

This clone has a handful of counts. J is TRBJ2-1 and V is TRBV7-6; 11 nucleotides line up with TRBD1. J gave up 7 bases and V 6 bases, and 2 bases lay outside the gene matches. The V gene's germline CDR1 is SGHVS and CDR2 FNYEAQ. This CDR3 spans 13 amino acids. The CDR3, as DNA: TGTGCCAGCAGGGGACAGGGGGTTAATGAGCAGTTCTTC. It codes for CASRGQGVNEQFF.

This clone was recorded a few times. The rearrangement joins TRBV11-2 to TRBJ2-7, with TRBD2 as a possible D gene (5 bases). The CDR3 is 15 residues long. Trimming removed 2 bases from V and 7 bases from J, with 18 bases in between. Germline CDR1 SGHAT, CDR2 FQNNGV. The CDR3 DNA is TGTGCCAGCAGCTTAACCGGGAAAACCTCGGGGGAGCAGTACTTC. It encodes CASSLTGKTSGEQYF.

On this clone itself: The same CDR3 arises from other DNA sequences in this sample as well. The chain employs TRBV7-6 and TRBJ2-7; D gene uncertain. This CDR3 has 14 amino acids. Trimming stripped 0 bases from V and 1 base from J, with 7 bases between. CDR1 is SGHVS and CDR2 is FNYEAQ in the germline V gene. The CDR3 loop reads CASSLAAGSYEQYF. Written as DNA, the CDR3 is TGTGCCAGCAGCTTAGCGGCCGGGTCCTACGAGCAGTACTTC.

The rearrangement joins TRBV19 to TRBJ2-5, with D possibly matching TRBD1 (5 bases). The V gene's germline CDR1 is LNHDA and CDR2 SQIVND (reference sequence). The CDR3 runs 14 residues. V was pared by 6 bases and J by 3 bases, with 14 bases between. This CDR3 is CASRSGAEEETQYF. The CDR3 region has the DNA TGTGCCAGTAGAAGTGGGGCCGAGGAAGAGACCCAGTACTTC.

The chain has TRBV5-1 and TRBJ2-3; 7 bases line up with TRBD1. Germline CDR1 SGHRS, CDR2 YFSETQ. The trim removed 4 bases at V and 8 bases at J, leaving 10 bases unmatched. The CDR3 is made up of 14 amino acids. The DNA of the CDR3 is TGCGCCAGCAGCCCAGTAGGGGGCGAGGGTACGCAGTATTTT. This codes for CASSPVGGEGTQYF.

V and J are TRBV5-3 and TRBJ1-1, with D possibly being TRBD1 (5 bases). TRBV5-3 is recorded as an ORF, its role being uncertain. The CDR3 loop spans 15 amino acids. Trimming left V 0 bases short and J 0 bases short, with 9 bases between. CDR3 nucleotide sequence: TGTGCCAGAAGCTTGGTCAGGACATTGAACACTGAAGCTTTCTTT. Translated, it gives CARSLVRTLNTEAFF.

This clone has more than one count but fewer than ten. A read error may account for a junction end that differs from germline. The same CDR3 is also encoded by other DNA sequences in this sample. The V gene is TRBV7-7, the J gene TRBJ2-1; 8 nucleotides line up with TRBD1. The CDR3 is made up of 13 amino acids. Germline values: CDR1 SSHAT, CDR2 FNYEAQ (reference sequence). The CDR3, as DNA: TGTGCTAGCAGCTTAGGGACAGGACGAGAGCAGTTCTTC. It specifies CASSLGTGREQFF.

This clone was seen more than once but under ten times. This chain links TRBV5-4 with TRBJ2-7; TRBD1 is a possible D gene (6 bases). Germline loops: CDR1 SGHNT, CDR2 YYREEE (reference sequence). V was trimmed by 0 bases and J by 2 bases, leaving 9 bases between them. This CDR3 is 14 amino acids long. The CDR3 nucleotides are TGTGCCAGCAGCTTGGAGGACAGTCCCTACGAGCAGTACTTC. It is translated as CASSLEDSPYEQYF.

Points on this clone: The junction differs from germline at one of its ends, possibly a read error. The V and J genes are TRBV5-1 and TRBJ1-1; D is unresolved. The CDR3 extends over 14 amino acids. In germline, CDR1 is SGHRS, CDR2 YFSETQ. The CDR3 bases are TGCGCCACCAGCCCTCAGGCAGTGAACACTGAAGCTTTCTTT. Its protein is CATSPQAVNTEAFF.

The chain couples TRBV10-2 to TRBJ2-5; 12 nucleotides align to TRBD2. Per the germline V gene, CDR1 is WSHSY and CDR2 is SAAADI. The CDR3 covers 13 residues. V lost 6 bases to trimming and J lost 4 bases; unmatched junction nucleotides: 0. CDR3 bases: TGCGCCAGCAGACTAGCGGGAGGAGAGACCCAGTACTTC. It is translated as CASRLAGGETQYF.

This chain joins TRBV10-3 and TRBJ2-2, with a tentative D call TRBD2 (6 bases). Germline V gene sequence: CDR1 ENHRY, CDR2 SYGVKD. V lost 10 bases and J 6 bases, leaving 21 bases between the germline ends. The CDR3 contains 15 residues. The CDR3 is CATTGVRGSAGELFF. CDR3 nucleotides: TGTGCCACCACGGGAGTGAGAGGGAGCGCCGGGGAGCTGTTTTTT.

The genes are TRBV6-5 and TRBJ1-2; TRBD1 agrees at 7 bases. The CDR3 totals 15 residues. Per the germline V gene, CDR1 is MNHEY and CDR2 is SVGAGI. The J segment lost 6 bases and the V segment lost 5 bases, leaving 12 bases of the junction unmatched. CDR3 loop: CASSPRQGLVHGYTF. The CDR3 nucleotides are TGTGCCAGCAGTCCCAGACAGGGACTCGTCCATGGCTACACCTTC.

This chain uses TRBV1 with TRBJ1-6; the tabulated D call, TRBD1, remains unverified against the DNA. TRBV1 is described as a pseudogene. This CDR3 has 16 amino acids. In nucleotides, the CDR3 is TGCACCAGCAGTCCGCATTTGGGACACGGAAATTCACCCCTCCACTTT. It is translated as CTSSPHLGHGNSPLHF.

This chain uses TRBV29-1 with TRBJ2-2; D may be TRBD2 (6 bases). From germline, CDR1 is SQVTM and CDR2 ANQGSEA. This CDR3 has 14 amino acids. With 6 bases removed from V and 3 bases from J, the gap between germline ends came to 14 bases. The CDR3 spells CSVTDGEDTGELFF. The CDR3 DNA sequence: TGCAGCGTGACCGACGGGGAGGACACCGGGGAGCTGTTTTTT.

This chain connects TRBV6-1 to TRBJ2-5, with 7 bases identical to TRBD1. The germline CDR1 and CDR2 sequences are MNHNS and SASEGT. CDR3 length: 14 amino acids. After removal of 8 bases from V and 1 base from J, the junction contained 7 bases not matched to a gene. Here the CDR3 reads CASGLGGAQETQYF. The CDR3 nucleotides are TGTGCCAGCGGATTAGGGGGCGCCCAAGAGACCCAGTACTTC.

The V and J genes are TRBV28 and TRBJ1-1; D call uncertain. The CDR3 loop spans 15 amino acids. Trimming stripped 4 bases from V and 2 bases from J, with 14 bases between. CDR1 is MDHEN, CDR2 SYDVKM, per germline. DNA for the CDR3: TGTGCCAGCAGTTCATCGGTAAGAGCTAACACTGAAGCTTTCTTT. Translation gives CASSSSVRANTEAFF.

The CDR3 DNA follows: TGTGCCAGCAGTTTATGGGCAGGGGAAGGCTACACCTTC. Amino acid sequence: CASSLWAGEGYTF. The chain couples TRBV27 to TRBJ1-2; a possible D gene is TRBD1 (6 bases). The CDR3 loop spans 13 amino acids. In germline, CDR1 is MNHEY, CDR2 SMNVEV (reference sequence). The V gene lost 1 base and the J gene lost 8 bases, with 11 bases spanning the gap.